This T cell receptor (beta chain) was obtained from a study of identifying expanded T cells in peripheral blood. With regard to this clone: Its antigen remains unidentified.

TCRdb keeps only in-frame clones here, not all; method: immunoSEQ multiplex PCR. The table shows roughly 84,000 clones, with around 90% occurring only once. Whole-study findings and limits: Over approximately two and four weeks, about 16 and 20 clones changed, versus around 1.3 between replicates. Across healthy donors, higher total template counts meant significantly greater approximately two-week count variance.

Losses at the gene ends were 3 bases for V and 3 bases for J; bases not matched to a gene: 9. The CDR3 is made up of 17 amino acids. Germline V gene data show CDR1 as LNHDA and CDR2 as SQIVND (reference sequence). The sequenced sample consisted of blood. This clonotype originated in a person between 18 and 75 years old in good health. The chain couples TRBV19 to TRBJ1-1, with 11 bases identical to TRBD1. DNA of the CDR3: TGTGCCAGTAGTATCAGGACAGGGGGCGCCCGGGACACTGAAGCTTTCTTT. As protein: CASSIRTGGARDTEAFF.